This T cell receptor (beta chain) stems from a study of cytomegalovirus exposure and HLA in healthy donors. This clone was found a few times. Its antigen is undetermined. The PCR contained 60 Vbeta and 13 Jbeta primers. Generated by immunoSEQ multiplex PCR, the TCRdb table keeps only in-frame clones and is missing some. Altogether 100,000 to 120,000 clones are present, about 80% being singletons, with the ten largest covering about 3.2%. Overall study findings and caveats: Being productive about 90% or about 30% of the time was typical of most TCR beta V segments in an earlier analysis. Researchers catalogued approximately 170 TCR beta chains as cytomegalovirus-associated.

V gave up 8 bases and J gave up 8 bases; unmatched junction bases: 11. Germline loops: CDR1 GTSNPN, CDR2 SVGIG (reference sequence). The CDR3 totals 13 residues. This receptor was obtained from a woman aged 60-75 years in good health and CMV-seropositive. Specimen: PBMCs. The V and J genes are TRBV30 and TRBJ2-1, with TRBD2 identical over 8 bases. CDR3 loop: CAAQERELHEQFF. CDR3 DNA sequence: TGTGCCGCTCAAGAGCGGGAGCTCCATGAGCAGTTCTTC.